This T cell receptor beta chain is from a study of beta chain features in type 1 diabetes. On the study more broadly: Cells sorted and examined across all samples totaled roughly 100,000,000.

Concerning this clone: Its antigen remains unknown.

V shed 7 bases and J shed 3 bases, with 10 bases lying between them. Per the germline V gene, CDR1 is MDHEN and CDR2 is SYDVKM. This CDR3 is 13 amino acids long. Study results and limitations: Among all four CD4+ subsets, Type 1 diabetes patients had TCRB CDR3s that were moderately but significantly shorter. Sampled from patients, naive, central memory and Treg TCRB repertoires appeared more similar than those sampled from healthy donors.

The isolated RNA, all of it, was reverse transcribed, so expressed TCRB transcripts were what got sequenced. The protocol was immunoSEQ multiplex PCR, while the TCRdb copy is restricted to in-frame clones and leaves out a portion. The sample carries approximately 14,000 clones, around three fifths recorded once. Cell sorting via CD45RO/CCR7/CD25/CD127/CD95/CD27 was performed to obtain CD4+ naive, central memory, regulatory and stem cell-like memory cells. Over 95% purity was reached by all sorted populations. The sample was stem cell memory CD4+ T cells from blood. This TCR derives from a woman aged 18 to 35 with type 1 diabetes. The chain links TRBV28 to TRBJ1-5; D unclear. CDR3 nucleotides: TGTGCCAGCAAAGTAAGACACAATCAGCCCCAGCATTTT. This gives the protein CASKVRHNQPQHF. Full variable domain (outside the CDR3, taken from reference TRBV28 and TRBJ1-5): DVKVTQSSRYLVKRTGEKVFLECVQDMDHENMFWYRQDPGLGLRLIYFSYDVKMKEKGDIPEGYSVSREKKERFSLILESASTNQTSMYLCASKVRHNQPQHFGDGTRLSIL.